Below, 17 T cell receptor beta chains from the same sample are listed, as sequenced in a study of OX40 agonist ivuxolimab in advanced cancers. Clones were sequenced by immunoSEQ multiplex PCR, and TCRdb holds only the in-frame ones, with some missing. The table has about 33,000 clones, roughly 80% seen once. The source was CD4+ or CD8+ T cells sorted from blood, collected in a trial of the OX40 agonist ivuxolimab. These receptors were collected from an adult with an advanced solid tumor such as melanoma, head and neck, liver or kidney cancer.

The chain couples TRBV27 to TRBJ2-7, with 14 bases fitting TRBD2. The CDR3 spans 16 residues. The V gene's germline CDR1 is MNHEY and CDR2 SMNVEV (reference sequence). J gave up 1 base and V 5 bases, and 4 bases lay outside the gene matches. The CDR3 DNA follows: TGTGCCAGCAGTAGACTAGCGGGGGGGCCTTCCTACGAGCAGTACTTC. Translation: CASSRLAGGPSYEQYF.

The chain recombines TRBV7-8 with TRBJ1-2; TRBD1 matches 9 bases. Unmatched junction bases numbered 7, after V lost 5 bases and J lost 3 bases. Germline V gene lookup returns CDR1 SGHVS and CDR2 FQNEAQ. This CDR3 contains 15 residues. This CDR3 reads CASSHRDRVDYGYTF. DNA of the CDR3: TGTGCCAGCAGCCACCGGGACAGGGTCGACTATGGCTACACCTTC.

The gene calls are TRBV4-3 and TRBJ2-7; D perhaps matches TRBD1 (6 bases). The V end was cut by 4 bases, the J end by 6 bases, with 16 bases between. CDR3 length equals 14 residues. Germline CDR1 and CDR2: LGHNA and YSLEER. The CDR3 loop is CASSPGPGDVEQYF. The CDR3 DNA follows: TGCGCCAGCAGCCCCGGGCCAGGGGATGTCGAGCAGTACTTC.

The V call is TRBV5-4, the J call TRBJ2-3, with 12 positions matching TRBD2. V was clipped by 4 bases and J by 2 bases; unmatched bases: 5. This CDR3 contains 16 residues. In germline, CDR1 is SGHNT, CDR2 YYREEE (reference sequence). The CDR3, as DNA: TGTGCCAGCAGCCCTTGGACTAGCGGGAACACAGATACGCAGTATTTT. This codes for CASSPWTSGNTDTQYF.

The V and J genes are TRBV11-1 and TRBJ2-1, with D perhaps TRBD1 (5 bases). CDR1 is SGHAT and CDR2 is FQDESV in the germline V gene (reference sequence). V was cut by 0 bases and J by 10 bases, with 10 bases left in between. This CDR3 contains 13 residues. CDR3 amino acids: CASSLAQGWEQFF. CDR3 bases: TGTGCCAGCAGCTTAGCGCAGGGATGGGAGCAGTTCTTC. Together with reference TRBV11-1 and TRBJ2-1, the CDR3 gives the full variable domain: EAEVAQSPRYKITEKSQAVAFWCDPISGHATLYWYRQILGQGPELLVQFQDESVVDDSQLPKDRFSAERLKGVDSTLKIQPAELGDSAMYLCASSLAQGWEQFFGPGTRLTVL.

V gene TRBV5-6 combines with J gene TRBJ2-5; D uncertain. In germline, CDR1 is SGHDT, CDR2 YYEEEE. Trimming removed 0 bases at V and 4 bases at J, with 4 bases between. The CDR3 is 12 residues long. The CDR3 reads CASSLAPETQYF. The DNA of the CDR3 is TGTGCCAGCAGCTTGGCCCCAGAGACCCAGTACTTC.

V is TRBV11-1 and J is TRBJ2-1; 7 bases map to TRBD1. The ends lost 5 bases at V and 5 bases at J; junction bases unmatched: 3. This CDR3 has 13 residues. CDR1 is SGHAT, CDR2 FQDESV, per germline (reference sequence). The CDR3 DNA sequence: TGTGCCAGCAGCCCCGGGACAGACAATGAGCAGTTCTTC. It specifies CASSPGTDNEQFF.

The J gene is TRBJ2-1, the V gene TRBV9; D could derive from TRBD1 or TRBD2 (5 bases each). Germline V gene sequence: CDR1 SGDLS, CDR2 YYNGEE. The CDR3 extends over 16 amino acids. V was cut by 0 bases and J by 2 bases, with 12 bases left in between. The CDR3, as DNA: TGTGCCAGCAGCGTAGGGGGGAGTTCTACCTACAATGAGCAGTTCTTC. Translating gives CASSVGGSSTYNEQFF.

This clone was observed a handful of times. The V gene is TRBV5-1, the J gene TRBJ2-3, with no clear D. CDR1 and CDR2 from the germline V gene are SGHRS and YFSETQ. The V end lost 2 bases, the J end lost 2 bases, and 6 bases lay between the germline ends. The CDR3 covers 13 residues. For the CDR3, the DNA is TGCGCCAGCAGCTTAACAGACACAGATACGCAGTATTTT. Amino acids: CASSLTDTDTQYF.

This chain joins TRBV5-1 and TRBJ2-7; D gene uncertain. The V gene's germline CDR1 is SGHRS and CDR2 YFSETQ. Trimming stripped 2 bases from V and 4 bases from J, with 7 bases between. This CDR3 contains 12 residues. CDR3 region: CASSFFGYEQYF. The CDR3 DNA follows: TGCGCCAGCAGCTTCTTCGGATACGAGCAGTACTTC.

A few counts support this clone. The rearrangement links TRBV4-3 to TRBJ2-7, with D perhaps matching TRBD1 or TRBD2 (5 bases each). Germline lookup yields CDR1 LGHNA and CDR2 YSLEER. V gave up 0 bases and J gave up 2 bases, with 14 bases separating them. This CDR3 contains 16 residues. The CDR3 protein is CASSQDDRQGAYEQYF. DNA of the CDR3: TGCGCCAGCAGCCAAGATGACCGGCAGGGAGCCTACGAGCAGTACTTC.

The table lists this clone with a few counts. CDR3 nucleotide sequence: TGCAGTGCTAGAGACGACGATGAGCAGTTCTTC. Translation gives CSARDDDEQFF. V gene TRBV20-1 combines with J gene TRBJ2-1; no reliable D call. CDR1 and CDR2 from the germline V gene are DFQATT and SNEGSKA (reference sequence). The CDR3 is made up of 11 amino acids. V dropped 0 bases and J dropped 8 bases, with 5 bases sitting between them.

The gene calls are TRBV27 and TRBJ2-2; D unresolved. V was trimmed by 10 bases and J by 1 base, leaving 16 bases between them. This CDR3 is built from 15 residues. CDR1 and CDR2 (germline): MNHEY, SMNVEV (reference sequence). This chain's CDR3 is CATSILVGNTGELFF. For the CDR3, the DNA is TGTGCCACCTCCATCCTCGTCGGGAACACCGGGGAGCTGTTTTTT.

This clone occurred once. The chain combines TRBV4-1 with TRBJ1-1, with TRBD1 as a possible D gene (5 bases). Trimming shortened V by 3 bases and J by 3 bases, and 17 bases separated the two germline ends. The CDR3 has 16 amino acids. Germline V gene data show CDR1 as MGHRA and CDR2 as YSYEKL. The CDR3 DNA reads TGCGCCAGCAGCCACTTCCTGACACCGGGGCACACTGAAGCTTTCTTT. Translated, it gives CASSHFLTPGHTEAFF.

The chain uses TRBV30 and TRBJ1-2; possible D gene TRBD1, 5 bases. Trimming pared 2 bases from V and 8 bases from J, leaving 21 bases between. The V gene's germline CDR1 is GTSNPN and CDR2 SVGIG (reference sequence). This CDR3 is built from 15 residues. CDR3 region: CAWSLGTGIYEGYTF. CDR3 nucleotide sequence: TGTGCCTGGAGTTTGGGGACGGGAATATATGAGGGCTACACCTTC.

The chain uses TRBV6-1 and TRBJ1-3; 7 bases line up with TRBD1. This CDR3 region has 15 residues. J lost 0 bases, V lost 7 bases, and 6 bases had no gene match. CDR1 is MNHNS and CDR2 is SASEGT in the germline V gene. The CDR3 loop reads CASNKDRISGNTIYF. CDR3 nucleotides: TGTGCCAGCAACAAGGACAGGATCTCTGGAAACACCATATATTTT.

The chain is built from TRBV29-1 and TRBJ2-1, with 7 bases that match TRBD2. Per germline, CDR1 SQVTM and CDR2 ANQGSEA. The V and J ends lost 3 bases and 5 bases, in that order; junction bases with no gene match: 7. The CDR3 covers 14 residues. In DNA, the CDR3 is TGCAGCGTTGAGGGGCTAGCGGAAAACAATGAGCAGTTCTTC. Translation gives CSVEGLAENNEQFF.